This TCR beta chain was sequenced for a study of T cell responses to AZD1222 COVID-19 vaccine. Whole-study findings and limits: Baseline testing showed seropositivity in only six AZD1222 recipients. Vaccination with two AZD1222 doses was followed by a rise in Spike-specific TCR breadth and depth.

Assay: immunoSEQ multiplex PCR; the TCRdb copy retains only in-frame clones and omits some. The data show roughly 150,000 clones, 70% to 90% seen once. The CDR3 loop spans 18 amino acids. Deletions cut 5 bases from V and 0 bases from J, with 20 bases between. In germline, CDR1 is SGHRS, CDR2 YFSETQ. This clone turned up a few times. Its specificity is not known. The receptor was isolated from an adult who had recovered from COVID-19. The sequencing here drew on peripheral blood, taken after recovery from COVID-19. This chain joins TRBV5-1 and TRBJ1-4, with D unresolved. CDR3 DNA: TGCGCCAGCAGGGAGGGAATCCTAAAAAAGTCAACTAATGAAAAACTGTTTTTT. Protein: CASREGILKKSTNEKLFF.